These T cell receptor beta chains were read from a single sample in a study of T cell repertoires in ileal Crohn's disease. TCRdb's table, derived via immunoSEQ multiplex PCR, lists solely in-frame clones and lacks some. Of around 8,900 clones in the sample, roughly 78% were seen once. Sequencing was done on a sample of ileal tissue. Receptors originate from an adult with Crohn's disease. Both conserved end residues are part of each CDR3. D genes are given only for firm matches. Clone size is given for some rows only: seen once, a few or many times, or a class if the clone is expanded.

d_call: TRBD1
clone_size: .
j_call: TRBJ1-1
v_call: TRBV4-1
cdr3_nt: TGCGCCAGCAGCCAAGATTCAGGGGGGATCCGGGGCACTGAAGCTTTCTTT
cdr3_aa: CASSQDSGGIRGTEAFF

d_call: .
clone_size: .
j_call: TRBJ1-3
v_call: TRBV7-2
cdr3_nt: TGTGCCAGCAGCTTAGAGAGGGTGCAAAGCTCTGGAAACACCATATATTTT
cdr3_aa: CASSLERVQSSGNTIYF

d_call: .
clone_size: once
j_call: TRBJ2-2
v_call: TRBV2
cdr3_nt: TGTGCCAGCAGTGGACAGGGGAGGGGCGGGGAGCTGTTTTTT
cdr3_aa: CASSGQGRGGELFF

d_call: .
clone_size: .
j_call: TRBJ1-2
v_call: TRBV21-1
cdr3_nt: TGTGCCAGCAGCCAGGAACTAGACAGGGGAAACTATGGCTACACCTTC
cdr3_aa: CASSQELDRGNYGYTF

d_call: .
clone_size: .
j_call: TRBJ1-5
v_call: TRBV27
cdr3_nt: TGTGCCAGCAGTTTTACACAGGGTGGCAATCAGCCCCAGCATTTT
cdr3_aa: CASSFTQGGNQPQHF

d_call: .
clone_size: few
j_call: TRBJ1-2
v_call: TRBV7-9
cdr3_nt: TGTGCCAGCAGCTTAGGCACAGGTGGCAATAACTATGGCTACACCTTC
cdr3_aa: CASSLGTGGNNYGYTF

d_call: TRBD1
clone_size: once
j_call: TRBJ1-2
v_call: TRBV6-5
cdr3_nt: TGTGCCAGCAGTTACCGGACAGGAGCTAACTATGGCTACACCTTC
cdr3_aa: CASSYRTGANYGYTF

d_call: TRBD1
clone_size: .
j_call: TRBJ1-5
v_call: TRBV7-3
cdr3_nt: TGTGCCAGCAGCGTTCAGGGGGGCCAGCCCCAGCATTTT
cdr3_aa: CASSVQGGQPQHF

d_call: .
clone_size: .
j_call: TRBJ1-1
v_call: TRBV2
cdr3_nt: TGTGCCAGCAGTCGTACAGGGGAAGCTTTCTTT
cdr3_aa: CASSRTGEAFF

d_call: .
clone_size: .
j_call: TRBJ2-7
v_call: TRBV6-5
cdr3_nt: TGTGCCAGCAGTGGGGGGAGGACCTACGAGCAGTACTTC
cdr3_aa: CASSGGRTYEQYF

d_call: .
clone_size: .
j_call: TRBJ1-1
v_call: TRBV30
cdr3_nt: TGTGCCTGGAGTAAATATAGGAACACTGAAGCTTTCTTT
cdr3_aa: CAWSKYRNTEAFF

d_call: .
clone_size: .
j_call: TRBJ2-1
v_call: TRBV29-1
cdr3_nt: TGCAGCGTCCTAGCACCCAATGAGCAGTTCTTC
cdr3_aa: CSVLAPNEQFF

d_call: TRBD1
clone_size: .
j_call: TRBJ1-2
v_call: TRBV9
cdr3_nt: TGTGCCAGCAGCGTAGGTGGACAGGGGTCGATCTATGGCTACACCTTC
cdr3_aa: CASSVGGQGSIYGYTF

d_call: .
clone_size: .
j_call: TRBJ2-3
v_call: TRBV9
cdr3_nt: TGTGCCAGCAGCGCCGCCTTGGCGGCCCTCACAGATACGCAGTATTTT
cdr3_aa: CASSAALAALTDTQYF

d_call: .
clone_size: .
j_call: TRBJ1-4
v_call: TRBV6-6
cdr3_nt: TGTGCCAGCAGTTACGTAACAGCTAATGAAAAACTGTTTTTT
cdr3_aa: CASSYVTANEKLFF

d_call: .
clone_size: .
j_call: TRBJ1-5
v_call: TRBV28
cdr3_nt: TGTGCCAGCAGTTCAACAGGGTCCAATCAGCCCCAGCATTTT
cdr3_aa: CASSSTGSNQPQHF

d_call: TRBD1
clone_size: .
j_call: TRBJ1-1
v_call: TRBV6-6
cdr3_nt: TGTGCCAGCAGTTACGCACACAGGGGTTTGAACACTGAAGCTTTCTTT
cdr3_aa: CASSYAHRGLNTEAFF

d_call: .
clone_size: once
j_call: TRBJ1-2
v_call: TRBV5-6
cdr3_nt: TGTGCCAGCAAGGACAGCCAAAGAAAGGACTATGGCTACACCTTC
cdr3_aa: CASKDSQRKDYGYTF

d_call: TRBD1
clone_size: .
j_call: TRBJ1-4
v_call: TRBV7-9
cdr3_nt: TGTGCCAGCAGCTTAGTGGGGACAGTTAATGAAAAACTGTTTTTT
cdr3_aa: CASSLVGTVNEKLFF

d_call: TRBD2
clone_size: .
j_call: TRBJ2-1
v_call: TRBV15
cdr3_nt: TGTGCCACCAGCAGAGTCAGACTAGCGGGAGTGAATGAGCAGTTCTTC
cdr3_aa: CATSRVRLAGVNEQFF

d_call: .
clone_size: .
j_call: TRBJ1-2
v_call: TRBV5-1
cdr3_nt: TGCGCCAGCAGCTACTCCTCGGGGGGCATTATTGAAAACTATGGCTACACCTTC
cdr3_aa: CASSYSSGGIIENYGYTF

d_call: .
clone_size: few
j_call: TRBJ2-7
v_call: TRBV4-2
cdr3_nt: TGTGCCAGCAGCTCCCAGGGAGGCCTCGGGCAGTACTTC
cdr3_aa: CASSSQGGLGQYF

d_call: TRBD2
clone_size: .
j_call: TRBJ2-1
v_call: TRBV19
cdr3_nt: TGTGCCAGTTCTCGACTAGCGGGAGTGGGCAATGAGCAGTTCTTC
cdr3_aa: CASSRLAGVGNEQFF

d_call: TRBD1
clone_size: .
j_call: TRBJ1-1
v_call: TRBV28
cdr3_nt: TGTGCCTCCTTAACAGGGGAAAACACTGAAGCTTTCTTT
cdr3_aa: CASLTGENTEAFF

d_call: .
clone_size: few
j_call: TRBJ2-7
v_call: TRBV7-9
cdr3_nt: TGTGCCAGCAGCTTAGATGGGAGACCCTACGAGCAGTACTTC
cdr3_aa: CASSLDGRPYEQYF

d_call: .
clone_size: few
j_call: TRBJ2-3
v_call: TRBV7-2
cdr3_nt: TGTGCCAGCAGCTTAATCCAGGGCGAAAATACGCAGTATTTT
cdr3_aa: CASSLIQGENTQYF

d_call: .
clone_size: .
j_call: TRBJ1-1
v_call: TRBV29-1
cdr3_nt: TGCAGCGTTGCGGAGGGCAGTAGTAACACTGAAGCTTTCTTT
cdr3_aa: CSVAEGSSNTEAFF

d_call: .
clone_size: .
j_call: TRBJ2-1
v_call: TRBV11-3
cdr3_nt: TGTGCCAGCAGCCGGGGGACTTTAAATGAGCAGTTCTTC
cdr3_aa: CASSRGTLNEQFF

d_call: .
clone_size: .
j_call: TRBJ2-7
v_call: TRBV5-1
cdr3_nt: TGCGCCAGCAGCTTCCGGGACTCCTTTTACGAGCAGTACTTC
cdr3_aa: CASSFRDSFYEQYF

d_call: TRBD2
clone_size: .
j_call: TRBJ2-1
v_call: TRBV5-6
cdr3_nt: TGTGCCAGCAGCTTCGGGACTAGCGGATACAATGAGCAGTTCTTC
cdr3_aa: CASSFGTSGYNEQFF

d_call: .
clone_size: .
j_call: TRBJ2-7
v_call: TRBV7-2
cdr3_nt: TGTGCCAGCAGCCGGACTCCCAACTACGAGCAGTACTTC
cdr3_aa: CASSRTPNYEQYF

d_call: TRBD2
clone_size: .
j_call: TRBJ2-2
v_call: TRBV11-2
cdr3_nt: TGTGCCAGCAGCTTTAGCGGGAGCGGCAGCACCGGGGAGCTGTTTTTT
cdr3_aa: CASSFSGSGSTGELFF

d_call: .
clone_size: .
j_call: TRBJ2-2
v_call: TRBV10-1
cdr3_nt: TGCGCCAGCAGCAGGGGTTTGGACACCGGGGAGCTGTTTTTT
cdr3_aa: CASSRGLDTGELFF

d_call: .
clone_size: once
j_call: TRBJ2-2
v_call: TRBV30
cdr3_nt: TGTGCCTGGAGTGGAGACCCTTCGGGGAGCGGGGAGCTGTTTTTT
cdr3_aa: CAWSGDPSGSGELFF

d_call: .
clone_size: .
j_call: TRBJ2-3
v_call: TRBV4-3
cdr3_nt: TGCGCCAGCAGCCAAGAAACGGGGGTCTTTACAGATACGCAGTATTTT
cdr3_aa: CASSQETGVFTDTQYF

d_call: TRBD2
clone_size: .
j_call: TRBJ2-7
v_call: TRBV27
cdr3_nt: TGTGCCAGCAGCCGCGGACTAGCGGGAGAGGGGGTCTACGAGCAGTACTTC
cdr3_aa: CASSRGLAGEGVYEQYF

d_call: .
clone_size: .
j_call: TRBJ1-2
v_call: TRBV5-1
cdr3_nt: TGCGCCAGCAGCAGTACAGGGAACTATGGCTACACCTTC
cdr3_aa: CASSSTGNYGYTF

d_call: TRBD1
clone_size: .
j_call: TRBJ2-2
v_call: TRBV7-8
cdr3_nt: TGTGCCAGCAGATTGACAGGGGCGGTCGGGGAGCTGTTTTTT
cdr3_aa: CASRLTGAVGELFF

d_call: TRBD1
clone_size: .
j_call: TRBJ1-2
v_call: TRBV5-6
cdr3_nt: TGTGCCAGCAGCTTGGTAGACAGGGATTATGGCTACACCTTC
cdr3_aa: CASSLVDRDYGYTF

d_call: TRBD2
clone_size: .
j_call: TRBJ2-3
v_call: TRBV29-1
cdr3_nt: TGCAGCGTTGAAGGAGCTAGCGGGATCCAGGATACGCAGTATTTT
cdr3_aa: CSVEGASGIQDTQYF

d_call: TRBD1
clone_size: .
j_call: TRBJ1-3
v_call: TRBV5-1
cdr3_nt: TGCGCCAGCAGCTGGGGACAGGGCCGAGGAAACACCATATATTTT
cdr3_aa: CASSWGQGRGNTIYF

d_call: TRBD1
clone_size: .
j_call: TRBJ1-1
v_call: TRBV18
cdr3_nt: TGTGCCAGCTCATCACAGGGGGGGACGAGTGAAGCTTTCTTT
cdr3_aa: CASSSQGGTSEAFF

d_call: .
clone_size: few
j_call: TRBJ2-7
v_call: TRBV5-1
cdr3_nt: TGCGCCAGCAGCTTAGTAGGTGCGAGCGCCTACGAGCAGTACTTC
cdr3_aa: CASSLVGASAYEQYF

d_call: .
clone_size: .
j_call: TRBJ2-3
v_call: TRBV7-9
cdr3_nt: TGTGCCAGCAGCTTACGGTCAGATACGCAGTATTTT
cdr3_aa: CASSLRSDTQYF

d_call: .
clone_size: .
j_call: TRBJ1-1
v_call: TRBV19
cdr3_nt: TGTGCCAGCGGCCGGGGATTGGGCACTGAAGCTTTCTTT
cdr3_aa: CASGRGLGTEAFF

d_call: .
clone_size: .
j_call: TRBJ2-2
v_call: TRBV5-1
cdr3_nt: TGCGCCAGCAGCCCCCGGGCGGACTACACCGGGGAGCTGTTTTTT
cdr3_aa: CASSPRADYTGELFF

d_call: .
clone_size: .
j_call: TRBJ2-3
v_call: TRBV11-3
cdr3_nt: TGTGCCAGCAGCTTAGACGTTAGGGGCAGCTTGCAGTATTTT
cdr3_aa: CASSLDVRGSLQYF

d_call: .
clone_size: .
j_call: TRBJ2-1
v_call: TRBV28
cdr3_nt: TGTGCCAGCCGCTCTTTGAGGTTCCCCTCCTACAATGAGCAGTTCTTC
cdr3_aa: CASRSLRFPSYNEQFF

d_call: .
clone_size: .
j_call: TRBJ1-5
v_call: TRBV2
cdr3_nt: TGTGCCAGCAGAGGACAGTCAAATCAGCCCCAGCATTTT
cdr3_aa: CASRGQSNQPQHF

d_call: TRBD1
clone_size: .
j_call: TRBJ2-7
v_call: TRBV10-3
cdr3_nt: TGTGCCATCAGATACGGACAGGGGACGAGCTCCTACGAGCAGTACTTC
cdr3_aa: CAIRYGQGTSSYEQYF

d_call: TRBD1
clone_size: .
j_call: TRBJ2-7
v_call: TRBV6-5
cdr3_nt: TGTGCCAGCAGTTCGATCCCACAGGGGCCTGGCGAGCAGTACTTC
cdr3_aa: CASSSIPQGPGEQYF

d_call: .
clone_size: .
j_call: TRBJ2-5
v_call: TRBV19
cdr3_nt: TGTGCCAGTAATCATCCCGGGTACCAAGAGACCCAGTACTTC
cdr3_aa: CASNHPGYQETQYF

d_call: TRBD2
clone_size: .
j_call: TRBJ2-7
v_call: TRBV10-3
cdr3_nt: TGTGCCATCAGTGAGTCAGACGGGAGGGCGGAGCAGTACTTC
cdr3_aa: CAISESDGRAEQYF

d_call: .
clone_size: .
j_call: TRBJ1-2
v_call: TRBV5-4
cdr3_nt: TGTGCCAGCACCCTAAACCCGGCGACAGGCGGGAGCTATGGCTACACCTTC
cdr3_aa: CASTLNPATGGSYGYTF